Each of the 7 T cell receptor beta chains below was sequenced from the same sample in a study of long-term antiretroviral therapy in people with HIV. The assay, immunoSEQ v3.0, was run at survey level. Sequencing used immunoSEQ multiplex PCR; TCRdb keeps in-frame clones, though not all of them. The sample yields some 29,000 clones, just under 90% seen once. This specimen was unsorted PBMCs, taken 3.2 years before starting antiretroviral therapy. The receptors here all came from a man aged 50-59 years with HIV.

The CDR3 nucleotides read TGTGCCAGCAGTTTCGGCAGTGGGAAGACCCAGTACTTC. Its protein product is CASSFGSGKTQYF. The chain has TRBV6-6 and TRBJ2-5; D not resolved. V lost 4 bases and J 6 bases, leaving 12 bases between the germline ends. This CDR3 is 13 amino acids long. CDR1 and CDR2 (germline): MNHNY, SVGAGI (reference sequence).

The chain recombines TRBV7-2 with TRBJ2-7; D is unclear. This CDR3 is built from 14 residues. Trimming shortened V by 7 bases and J by 5 bases, and 18 bases separated the two germline ends. From germline, CDR1 is SGHTA and CDR2 FQGNSA. Here the CDR3 DNA reads TGTGCCAGCACGACGGATGCATCTGGGGACGAGCAGTACTTC. Encoded protein: CASTTDASGDEQYF.

This clone was observed once. J is TRBJ2-2 and V is TRBV5-5, with D maybe TRBD2 (5 bases). The CDR3 length is 18 residues. Between the trimmed V and J ends, which lost 4 bases and 4 bases, there was a span of 23 bases. Germline assignment: CDR1 SGHKS and CDR2 YYEKEE (reference sequence). The CDR3, as DNA: TGTGCCAGCAGCCCTCGTGAGCGGCTGAACGTGAGCACCGGGGAGCTGTTTTTT. Translating it yields CASSPRERLNVSTGELFF.

V is TRBV11-2 and J is TRBJ1-2; D gene unclear. The CDR3 loop spans 14 amino acids. V was clipped by 1 base and J by 2 bases, with 8 bases between them. The germline gives CDR1 SGHAT, CDR2 FQNNGV. This CDR3 reads CASSLVDTNYGYTF. CDR3 DNA: TGTGCCAGCAGCTTAGTAGACACGAACTATGGCTACACCTTC.

This sequence joins TRBV29-1 and TRBJ2-1; D uncertain. This CDR3 spans 11 amino acids. V was shortened by 0 bases and J by 13 bases, with 10 bases between the two germline ends. The V gene's germline CDR1 is SQVTM and CDR2 ANQGSEA. CDR3 sequence reads: CSVEDSVVQFF. For the CDR3, the DNA is TGCAGCGTTGAAGATTCGGTAGTTCAGTTCTTC.

The chain joins TRBV7-9 to TRBJ2-6; possibly TRBD1 for D (5 bases). CDR1 SEHNR and CDR2 FQNEAQ come from the germline V gene (reference sequence). The CDR3 has 17 residues. V lost 4 bases and J 2 bases, leaving 15 bases between the germline ends. As DNA, the CDR3 is TGTGCCAGCAGCTACCGGACAACGCAGACTGGGGCCAACGTCCTGACTTTC. Translating it yields CASSYRTTQTGANVLTF. Using reference TRBV7-9 and TRBJ2-6 for the parts outside the CDR3, the full variable domain is DTGVSQNPRHKITKRGQNVTFRCDPISEHNRLYWYRQTLGQGPEFLTYFQNEAQLEKSRLLSDRFSAERPKGSFSTLEIQRTEQGDSAMYLCASSYRTTQTGANVLTFGAGSRLTVL.

This chain uses TRBV5-1 with TRBJ2-5; 10 bases are a match to TRBD1. Germline CDR1 SGHRS, CDR2 YFSETQ. The J segment lost 2 bases and the V segment lost 4 bases, leaving 2 bases of the junction unmatched. CDR3 size: 14 residues. CDR3 in amino acids: CASSKGQGQETQYF. In nucleotides, the CDR3 is TGCGCCAGCAGCAAGGGACAGGGGCAAGAGACCCAGTACTTC.